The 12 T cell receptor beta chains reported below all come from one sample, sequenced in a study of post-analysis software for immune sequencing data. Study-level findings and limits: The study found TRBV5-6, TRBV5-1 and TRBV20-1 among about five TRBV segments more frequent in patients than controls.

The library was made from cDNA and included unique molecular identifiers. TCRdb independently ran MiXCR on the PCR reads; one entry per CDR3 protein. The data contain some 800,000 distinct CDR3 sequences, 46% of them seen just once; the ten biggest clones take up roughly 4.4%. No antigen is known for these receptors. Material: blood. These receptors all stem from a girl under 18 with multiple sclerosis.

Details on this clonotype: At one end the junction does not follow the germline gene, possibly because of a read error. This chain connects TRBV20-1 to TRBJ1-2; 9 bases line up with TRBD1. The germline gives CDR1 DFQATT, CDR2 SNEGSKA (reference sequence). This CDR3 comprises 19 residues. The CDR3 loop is CSDRDIRDRAGLVNYGYTF. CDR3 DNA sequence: TGCAGTGATAGAGATATCCGGGACAGGGCTGGTTTAGTTAACTATGGCTACACCTTC.

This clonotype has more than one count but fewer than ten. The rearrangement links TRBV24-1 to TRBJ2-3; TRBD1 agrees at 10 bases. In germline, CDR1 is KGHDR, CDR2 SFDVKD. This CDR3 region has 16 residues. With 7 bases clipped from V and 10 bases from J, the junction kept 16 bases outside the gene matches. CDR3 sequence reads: CATSRDRGFPEEAQYF. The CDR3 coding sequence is TGTGCCACCAGCAGGGACAGGGGATTCCCGGAGGAAGCGCAGTATTTT.

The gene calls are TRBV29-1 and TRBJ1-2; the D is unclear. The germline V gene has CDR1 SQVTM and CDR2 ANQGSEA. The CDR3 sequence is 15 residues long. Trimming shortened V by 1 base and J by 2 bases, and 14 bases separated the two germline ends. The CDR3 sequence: CSVEGGSRENYGYTF. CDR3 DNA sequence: TGCAGCGTTGAAGGGGGTTCGAGGGAGAACTATGGCTACACCTTC.

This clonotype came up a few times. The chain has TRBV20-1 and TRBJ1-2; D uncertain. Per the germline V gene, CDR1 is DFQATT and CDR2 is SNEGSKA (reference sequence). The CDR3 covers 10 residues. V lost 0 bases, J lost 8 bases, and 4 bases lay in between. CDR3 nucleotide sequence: TGCAGTGCTAGAGATCGGGGCTACACCTTC. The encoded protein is CSARDRGYTF.

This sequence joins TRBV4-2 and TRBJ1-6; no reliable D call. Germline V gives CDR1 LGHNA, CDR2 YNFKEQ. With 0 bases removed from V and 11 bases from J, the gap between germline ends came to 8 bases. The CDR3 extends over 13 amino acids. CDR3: CASSQDRGTPLHF. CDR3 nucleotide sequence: TGTGCCAGCAGCCAAGATCGTGGGACACCCCTCCACTTT.

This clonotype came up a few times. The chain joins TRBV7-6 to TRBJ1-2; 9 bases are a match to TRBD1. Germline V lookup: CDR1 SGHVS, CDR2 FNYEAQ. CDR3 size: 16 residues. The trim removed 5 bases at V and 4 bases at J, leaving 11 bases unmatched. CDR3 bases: TGTGCCAGCAGCGCCGTTGCTATGGACAGGGGCTATGGCTACACCTTC. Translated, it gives CASSAVAMDRGYGYTF.

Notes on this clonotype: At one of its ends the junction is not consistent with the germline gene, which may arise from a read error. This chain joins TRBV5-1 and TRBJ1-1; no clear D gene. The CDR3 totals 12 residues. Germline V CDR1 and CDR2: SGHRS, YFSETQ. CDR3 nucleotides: TGCGCCGGCAGCTTAGGGAACACTGAAGCTTTCTTT. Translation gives CAGSLGNTEAFF. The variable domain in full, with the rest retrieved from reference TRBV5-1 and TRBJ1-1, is KAGVTQTPRYLIKTRGQQVTLSCSPISGHRSVSWYQQTPGQGLQFLFEYFSETQRNKGNFPGRFSGRQFSNSRSEMNVSTLELGDSALYLCAGSLGNTEAFFGQGTRLTVV.

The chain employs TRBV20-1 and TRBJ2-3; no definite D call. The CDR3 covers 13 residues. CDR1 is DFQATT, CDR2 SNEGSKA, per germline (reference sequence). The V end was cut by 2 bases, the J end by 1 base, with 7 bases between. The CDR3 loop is CSARKAGTDTQYF. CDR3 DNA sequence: TGCAGTGCTAGAAAGGCGGGCACAGATACGCAGTATTTT.

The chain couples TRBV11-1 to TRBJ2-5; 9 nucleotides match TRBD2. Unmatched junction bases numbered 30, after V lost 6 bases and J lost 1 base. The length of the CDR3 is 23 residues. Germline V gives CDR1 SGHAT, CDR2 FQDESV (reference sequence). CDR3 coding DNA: TGTGCCAGCAGGGGACTAGCCAGCCCCCAAAGTATTAAAGCGGTAGAGGCCCAAGAGACCCAGTACTTC. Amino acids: CASRGLASPQSIKAVEAQETQYF. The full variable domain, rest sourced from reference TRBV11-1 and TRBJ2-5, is EAEVAQSPRYKITEKSQAVAFWCDPISGHATLYWYRQILGQGPELLVQFQDESVVDDSQLPKDRFSAERLKGVDSTLKIQPAELGDSAMYLCASRGLASPQSIKAVEAQETQYFGPGTRLLVL.

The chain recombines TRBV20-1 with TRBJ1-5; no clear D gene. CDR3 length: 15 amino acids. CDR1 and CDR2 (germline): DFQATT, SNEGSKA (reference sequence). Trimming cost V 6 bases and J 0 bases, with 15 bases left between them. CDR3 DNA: TGCAGTGCCCCCCCCGCGGAAGATAGCAATCAGCCCCAGCATTTT. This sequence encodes CSAPPAEDSNQPQHF.

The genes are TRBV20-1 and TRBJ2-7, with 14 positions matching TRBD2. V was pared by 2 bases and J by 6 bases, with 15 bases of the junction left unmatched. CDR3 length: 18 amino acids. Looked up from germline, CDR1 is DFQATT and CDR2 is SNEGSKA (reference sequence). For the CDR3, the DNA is TGCAGTGCTAGAATCGGCCGGGGACTAGCGGGAGAATCGGCCGAGCAGTACTTC. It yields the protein CSARIGRGLAGESAEQYF.

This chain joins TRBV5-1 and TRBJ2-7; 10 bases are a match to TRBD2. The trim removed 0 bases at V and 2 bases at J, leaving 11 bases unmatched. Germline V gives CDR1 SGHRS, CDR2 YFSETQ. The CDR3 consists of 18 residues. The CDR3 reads CASSLDPSGRLQAYEQYV. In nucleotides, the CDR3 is TGCGCCAGCAGCTTGGATCCTAGCGGGAGACTTCAGGCCTACGAGCAGTACGTC.